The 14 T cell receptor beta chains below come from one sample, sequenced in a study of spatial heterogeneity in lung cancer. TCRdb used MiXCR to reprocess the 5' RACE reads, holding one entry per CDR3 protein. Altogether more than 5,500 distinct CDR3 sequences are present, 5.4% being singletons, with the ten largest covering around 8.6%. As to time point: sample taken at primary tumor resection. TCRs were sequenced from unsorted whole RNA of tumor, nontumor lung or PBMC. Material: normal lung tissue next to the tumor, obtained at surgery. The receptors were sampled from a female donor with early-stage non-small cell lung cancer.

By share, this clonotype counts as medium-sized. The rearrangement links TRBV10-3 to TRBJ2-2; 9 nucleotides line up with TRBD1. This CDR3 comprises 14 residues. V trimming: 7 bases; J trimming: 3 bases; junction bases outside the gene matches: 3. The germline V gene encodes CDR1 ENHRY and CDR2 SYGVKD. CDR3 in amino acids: CAITRQGDTGELFF. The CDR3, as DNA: TGTGCCATCACGCGACAGGGGGACACCGGGGAGCTGTTTTTT.

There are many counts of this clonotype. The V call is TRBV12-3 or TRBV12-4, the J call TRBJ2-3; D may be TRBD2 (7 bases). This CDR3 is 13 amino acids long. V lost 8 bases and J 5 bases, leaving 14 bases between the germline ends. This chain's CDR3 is CASLWGGGDTQYF. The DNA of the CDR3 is TGTGCCAGCCTGTGGGGAGGGGGAGATACGCAGTATTTT.

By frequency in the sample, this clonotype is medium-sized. The DNA for the CDR3 is TGCAGCGCTTCATCGGGACAGGGGGTGTCGAACACTGAAGCTTTCTTT. Its protein is CSASSGQGVSNTEAFF. The chain joins TRBV29-1 to TRBJ1-1, with 11 bases identical to TRBD1. The germline V gene has CDR1 SQVTM and CDR2 ANQGSEA. This CDR3 has 16 amino acids. V gave up 7 bases and J gave up 1 base; unmatched junction bases: 11.

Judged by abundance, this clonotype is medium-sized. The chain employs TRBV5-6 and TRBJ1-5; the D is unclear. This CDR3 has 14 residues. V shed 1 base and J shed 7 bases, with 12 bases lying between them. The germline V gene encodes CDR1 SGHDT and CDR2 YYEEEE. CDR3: CASSLLASAQPQHF. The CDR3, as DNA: TGTGCCAGCAGCTTGTTGGCAAGTGCGCAGCCCCAGCATTTT. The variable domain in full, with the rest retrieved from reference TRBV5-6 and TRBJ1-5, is DAGVTQSPTHLIKTRGQQVTLRCSPKSGHDTVSWYQQALGQGPQFIFQYYEEEERQRGNFPDRFSGHQFPNYSSELNVNALLLGDSALYLCASSLLASAQPQHFGDGTRLSIL.

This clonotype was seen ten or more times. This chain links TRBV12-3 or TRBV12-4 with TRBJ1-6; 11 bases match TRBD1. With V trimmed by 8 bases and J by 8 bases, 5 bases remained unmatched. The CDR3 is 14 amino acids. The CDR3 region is CASSGQGGYSPLHF. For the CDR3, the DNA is TGTGCCAGCTCGGGACAGGGGGGATATTCACCCCTCCACTTT.

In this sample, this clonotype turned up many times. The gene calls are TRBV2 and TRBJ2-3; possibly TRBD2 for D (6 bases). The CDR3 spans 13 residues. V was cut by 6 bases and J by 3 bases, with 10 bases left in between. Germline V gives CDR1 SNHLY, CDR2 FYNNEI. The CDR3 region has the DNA TGTGCCAGCAGCCGACTAGATACAGATACGCAGTATTTT. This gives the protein CASSRLDTDTQYF. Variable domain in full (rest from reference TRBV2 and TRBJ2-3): EPEVTQTPSHQVTQMGQEVILRCVPISNHLYFYWYRQILGQKVEFLVSFYNNEISEKSEIFDDQFSVERPDGSNFTLKIRSTKLEDSAMYFCASSRLDTDTQYFGPGTRLTVL.

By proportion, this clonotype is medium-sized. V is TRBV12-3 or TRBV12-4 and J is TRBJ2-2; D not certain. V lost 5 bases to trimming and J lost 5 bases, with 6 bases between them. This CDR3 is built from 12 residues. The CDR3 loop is CASSLGTGELFF. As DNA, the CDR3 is TGTGCCAGCAGTCTCGGGACCGGGGAGCTGTTTTTT.

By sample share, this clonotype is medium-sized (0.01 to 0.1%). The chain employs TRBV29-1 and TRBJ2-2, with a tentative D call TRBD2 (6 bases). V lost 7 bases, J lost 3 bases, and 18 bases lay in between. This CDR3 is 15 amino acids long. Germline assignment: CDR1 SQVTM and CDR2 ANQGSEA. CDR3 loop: CSARSGVMDTGELFF. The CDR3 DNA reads TGCAGCGCCAGGTCGGGGGTAATGGACACCGGGGAGCTGTTTTTT.

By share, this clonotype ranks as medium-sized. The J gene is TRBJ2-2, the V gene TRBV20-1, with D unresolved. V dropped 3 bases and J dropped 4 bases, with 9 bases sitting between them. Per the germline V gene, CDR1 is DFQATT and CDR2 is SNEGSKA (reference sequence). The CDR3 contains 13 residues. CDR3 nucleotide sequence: TGCAGTGCTAGGGGCCCCCGCACCGGGGAGCTGTTTTTT. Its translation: CSARGPRTGELFF.

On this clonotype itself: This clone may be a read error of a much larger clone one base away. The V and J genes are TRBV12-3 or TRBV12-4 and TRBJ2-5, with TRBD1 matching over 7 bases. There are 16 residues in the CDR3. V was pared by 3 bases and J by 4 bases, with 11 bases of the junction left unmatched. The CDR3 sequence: CASSLASRDSRETQYF. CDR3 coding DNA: TGTGCCAGCAGTTTGGCAAGCAGGGACAGCCGAGAGACCCAGTACTTC.

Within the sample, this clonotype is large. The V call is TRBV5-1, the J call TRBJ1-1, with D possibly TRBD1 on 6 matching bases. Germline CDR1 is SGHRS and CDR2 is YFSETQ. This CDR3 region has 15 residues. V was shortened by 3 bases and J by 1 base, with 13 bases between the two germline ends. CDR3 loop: CASSYDRPGNTEAFF. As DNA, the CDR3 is TGCGCCAGCAGCTACGACAGGCCGGGGAACACTGAAGCTTTCTTT.

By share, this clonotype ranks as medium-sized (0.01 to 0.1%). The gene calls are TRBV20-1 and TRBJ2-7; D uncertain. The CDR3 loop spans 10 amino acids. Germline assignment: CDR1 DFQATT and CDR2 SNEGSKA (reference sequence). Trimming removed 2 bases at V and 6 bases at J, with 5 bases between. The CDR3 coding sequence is TGCAGTGCTAGACTTCTCGAGCAGTACTTC. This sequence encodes CSARLLEQYF.

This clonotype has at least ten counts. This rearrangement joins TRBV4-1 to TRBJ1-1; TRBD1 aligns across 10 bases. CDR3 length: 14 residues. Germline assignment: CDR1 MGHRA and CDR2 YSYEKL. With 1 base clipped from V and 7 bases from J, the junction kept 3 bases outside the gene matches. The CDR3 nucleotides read TGCGCCAGCAGCCAAGTCGGGACAGGGGATGAAGCTTTCTTT. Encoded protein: CASSQVGTGDEAFF.

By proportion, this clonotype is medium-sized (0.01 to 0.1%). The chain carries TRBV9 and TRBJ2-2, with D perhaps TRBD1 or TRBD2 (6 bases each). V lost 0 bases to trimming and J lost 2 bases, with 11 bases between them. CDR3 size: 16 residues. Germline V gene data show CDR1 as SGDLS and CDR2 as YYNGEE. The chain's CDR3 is CASSVVAGHNTGELFF. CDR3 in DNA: TGTGCCAGCAGCGTAGTGGCGGGACACAACACCGGGGAGCTGTTTTTT.